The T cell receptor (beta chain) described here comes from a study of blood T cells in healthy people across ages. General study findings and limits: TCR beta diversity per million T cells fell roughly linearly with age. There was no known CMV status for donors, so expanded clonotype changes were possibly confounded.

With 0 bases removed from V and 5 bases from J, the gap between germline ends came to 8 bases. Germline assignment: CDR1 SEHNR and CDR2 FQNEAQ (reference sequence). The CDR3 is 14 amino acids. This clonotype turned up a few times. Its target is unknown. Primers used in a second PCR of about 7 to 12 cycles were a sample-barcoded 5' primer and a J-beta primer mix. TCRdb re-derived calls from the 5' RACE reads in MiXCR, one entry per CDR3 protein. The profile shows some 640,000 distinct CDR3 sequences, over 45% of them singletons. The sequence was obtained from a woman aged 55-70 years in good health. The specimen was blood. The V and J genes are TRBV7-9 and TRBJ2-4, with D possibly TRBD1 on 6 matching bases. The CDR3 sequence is CASSLAAGENIQYF. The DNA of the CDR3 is TGTGCCAGCAGCTTAGCTGCAGGGGAAAACATTCAGTACTTC.